These 29 T cell receptor delta chains were all obtained from the same sample, sequenced in a study of γδ T cells in repeated Plasmodium falciparum infection. Bulk repertoires came from Vgamma9/Vdelta2+ or Vdelta2-negative gammadelta T cells flow-sorted from PBMC. TCRdb reprocessed the multiplex PCR reads through CATT. The table includes tens of thousands of delta-chain clones, over 1.5% detected once. Sequenced material: gamma-delta T cells from blood. These receptors were obtained from a pool of human donors (malaria-infected and uninfected, not separated).

This clone was counted a few times. The protein held in TCRdb is that of a much larger clone and does not match this DNA's translation at residue 13, likely because of a read error; the protein shown is translated from the DNA. V is TRDV1 and J is TRDJ1, with 9 nucleotides matching TRDD3. TCRdb leaves out the J gene; it was filled in here by matching the DNA to germline. Per the germline V gene, CDR1 is TSWWSYY and CDR2 is QGS. This CDR3 comprises 19 residues. V was pared by 2 bases and J by 0 bases, with 13 bases of the junction left unmatched. The CDR3 here is CALGERITRGIPHTDKLIF. CDR3 bases: TGTGCTCTTGGGGAAAGGATCACTAGGGGGATACCGCACACCGATAAACTCATCTTT.

A remark on this clone: The TCRdb record carries a much larger clone's protein, which differs from this DNA's translation at residue 3; a read error is the likely cause, and the protein listed here is the DNA translation. The chain joins TRDV1 to TRDJ2, with 12 positions matching TRDD3. Here the J gene was assigned by germline matching of the DNA, as TCRdb has none. CDR3 size: 26 residues. Germline CDR1 and CDR2: TSWWSYY and QGS. The CDR3 sequence: CAPGELIIIGSYWGILGPSLTAQLFF. CDR3 nucleotides: TGTGCTCCTGGGGAACTAATAATCATCGGGTCGTACTGGGGGATACTGGGCCCCTCTTTGACAGCACAACTCTTCTTT.

This clone has ten or more counts. A clone one base away is much larger, so this may be a read error. The sample carries other DNA sequences with the same CDR3. The V call is TRDV3, the J call TRDJ1; a weak D match, TRDD3 (6 bases). This CDR3 contains 16 residues. Germline assignment: CDR1 TVYSNPD and CDR2 GDNSRS (reference sequence). The ends were cut back, 4 bases at V and 0 bases at J, with 21 bases in the middle. The CDR3 region is CASDAWGPTYTDKLIF. In nucleotides, the CDR3 is TGTGCCTCTGACGCCTGGGGCCCCACGTACACCGATAAACTCATCTTT. Using reference TRDV3 and TRDJ1 for the parts outside the CDR3, the full variable domain is CDKVTQSSPDQTVASGSEVVLLCTYDTVYSNPDLFWYRIRPDYSFQFVFYGDNSRSEGADFTQGRFSVKHILTQKAFHLVISPVRTEDSATYYCASDAWGPTYTDKLIFGKGTRVTVEP.

This clone was picked up a small number of times. The amino acid sequence in TCRdb belongs to a much larger clone and departs from this DNA's translation at residue 7, likely a sequencing read error; the sequence shown is translated from the DNA. The chain recombines TRDV1 with TRDJ1; 12 nucleotides match TRDD3. The J gene is absent in TCRdb and was assigned here via DNA matching to germline. V shed 0 bases, J shed 3 bases, and the junction held 20 bases outside the gene matches. Germline CDR1 is TSWWSYY and CDR2 is QGS. There are 22 residues in the CDR3. CDR3 in DNA: TGTGCTCTTGGGGAACTCCTCCTAACCTACTGGGGGATACTCCGGGGGTCCGATAAACTCATCTTT. This codes for CALGELLLTYWGILRGSDKLIF.

The table lists this clone with a few counts. A far larger clone is one nucleotide away, so this likely arose from a read error. Other DNA sequences in this sample translate to the same CDR3. No call exists for the J gene, whereas the V gene is TRDV1; the table's D gene call, TRDD3, was not cross checked with the DNA. The germline V gene encodes CDR1 TSWWSYY and CDR2 QGS. This CDR3 is built from 22 residues. Here the CDR3 DNA reads TGTGCTCTTGGGGACGTCGTCCTACATCCACTGGGGGATACCAGCTTGACAGCACAACTCTTCTTC. Translated: CALGDVVLHPLGDTSLTAQLFF.

This clone appeared a few times. With a far larger clone one base away, a read error is the likely cause. This specimen includes other DNA sequences encoding the same CDR3. The gene calls are TRDV1 and TRDJ1, with D possibly TRDD3 on 8 matching bases. TCRdb is silent on the J gene; assignment here came from matching the DNA to germline. The CDR3 has 24 residues. Germline CDR1 TSWWSYY, CDR2 QGS. V lost 7 bases and J lost 0, with 42 bases in between. CDR3 bases: TGTGCTCTTGTAGCACCCCCTCATTTCCTACACTCACTGCTGGGGGAAAGAAACACCGATAAACTCATCTTT. Its protein is CALVAPPHFLHSLLGERNTDKLIF.

J is TRDJ1 and V is TRDV1; 9 bases line up with TRDD3. The J gene is not listed in TCRdb, so it was assigned here from a DNA match to germline. The CDR3 spans 19 residues. Germline V gene sequence: CDR1 TSWWSYY, CDR2 QGS. The V gene end was trimmed by 3 bases and the J gene end by 8 bases; junction bases not matched to a gene: 22. The CDR3 sequence: CALGENCRLAVGDRDKLIF. DNA for the CDR3: TGTGCTCTTGGGGAGAACTGCCGCCTAGCAGTGGGGGATAGGGACAAACTCATCTTT.

This clone appeared a few times. The protein held in TCRdb is that of a much larger clone and does not match this DNA's translation at residue 4, likely because of a read error; the protein shown is translated from the DNA. The rearrangement uses TRDV1 and TRDJ1; 7 bases fit TRDD2. The J gene was missing in TCRdb and was found by matching the end of the DNA to germline. The ends lost 7 bases at V and 1 base at J; junction bases unmatched: 27. The CDR3 has 21 residues. Per germline, CDR1 TSWWSYY and CDR2 QGS. CDR3 protein: CALEAPFLTGSERRCTDKLIF. The DNA of the CDR3 is TGTGCTCTTGAGGCCCCCTTCCTGACCGGGTCTGAGAGACGTTGCACCGATAAACTCATCTTT.

This clone has only a few counts. TCRdb's listed protein matches a much larger clone and diverges from this DNA's translation at residue 8, likely through a read error; the protein shown comes from the DNA. The chain recombines TRDV1 with TRDJ1; 7 nucleotides agree with TRDD3. The J gene, left out of TCRdb, was set here by checking the DNA against germline. The V segment lost 0 bases and the J segment 0 bases; nucleotides outside the gene matches: 16. Germline V CDR1 and CDR2: TSWWSYY, QGS. The CDR3 consists of 20 residues. The CDR3 loop reads CALGELVSSKWGTYTDKLIF. The CDR3 nucleotides are TGTGCTCTTGGGGAACTAGTATCCTCCAAGTGGGGGACGTACACCGATAAACTCATCTTT.

This clone has more than one count but fewer than ten. One base separates it from a far larger clone, so it is likely a read error. Within the sample, other DNA sequences also encode this same CDR3. This rearrangement joins TRDV1 to TRDJ1; 8 nucleotides match TRDD3. The V and J ends lost 0 bases and 1 base, in that order; junction bases with no gene match: 28. Germline V gives CDR1 TSWWSYY, CDR2 QGS. The CDR3 has 24 residues. The CDR3 here is CALGELRVFTWAGWGYRLTDKLIF. Written as DNA, the CDR3 is TGTGCTCTTGGGGAACTTAGAGTCTTCACCTGGGCAGGGTGGGGATACAGGCTCACCGATAAACTCATCTTT.

This clone was counted a few times. TCRdb's protein for this DNA is that of a much larger clone and differs from the translation at residue 5, likely a read error; the protein shown is the DNA translation. The chain combines TRDV1 with TRDJ1; no firm D call. Trimming took 4 bases from V and 0 from J, leaving 27 bases between them. This CDR3 region has 20 residues. CDR1 is TSWWSYY and CDR2 is QGS in the germline V gene. CDR3 in amino acids: CALGGPREWLRVLYTDKLIF. CDR3 coding DNA: TGTGCTCTTGGGGGACCACGGGAGTGGCTAAGGGTTTTGTACACCGATAAACTCATCTTT.

This clone turned up a few times. The protein TCRdb lists belongs to a much larger clone and differs from this DNA's translation at residue 17, which points to a read error; the protein shown is made from the DNA. The chain uses TRDV1 and TRDJ1, with D perhaps matching TRDD3 (6 bases). Germline matching of the DNA provided the J gene here, since TCRdb leaves it blank. This CDR3 comprises 21 residues. The V and J ends lost 0 bases and 5 bases respectively, with 31 bases between them. Germline V CDR1 and CDR2: TSWWSYY, QGS. The CDR3 reads CALGELCGFPPGAKRRDKLIF. CDR3 nucleotide sequence: TGTGCTCTTGGGGAACTTTGCGGCTTCCCCCCTGGGGCAAAACGTCGGGATAAACTCATCTTT.

This clone was counted a few times. The chain couples TRDV1 to TRDJ1; TRDD3 aligns across 7 bases. TCRdb is silent on the J gene; assignment here came from matching the DNA to germline. V gave up 1 base and J gave up 1 base; unmatched junction bases: 27. Germline V gene sequence: CDR1 TSWWSYY, CDR2 QGS. The CDR3 sequence is 23 residues long. The CDR3 is CALGEPYPYTGDHSRTTTDKLIF. In DNA, the CDR3 is TGTGCTCTTGGGGAACCTTATCCCTATACTGGGGACCACTCAAGAACCACCACCGATAAACTCATCTTT.

Ten or more counts support this clone. With a far larger clone one base away, a read error is the likely cause. Other DNA sequences in this sample translate to the same CDR3. V and J are TRDV1 and TRDJ1; D tentatively reads TRDD2 or TRDD3 (9 bases each). The V gene's germline CDR1 is TSWWSYY and CDR2 QGS. CDR3 length: 23 amino acids. The CDR3 bases are TGTGCCTTCCATACCTCCTTCCTACGGGTACTGGGGGACCAGCTGGGGGACACCGATAAGCTCATCTTT. Its translation is CAFHTSFLRVLGDQLGDTDKLIF.

The table lists this clone with a few counts. A far larger clone is just one base off, so this is likely a read error. The same CDR3 also results from other DNA sequences found in this sample. The V gene is TRDV1, the J gene TRDJ1; 8 bases fit TRDD2. Germline CDR1 TSWWSYY, CDR2 QGS. The CDR3 spans 22 residues. The CDR3: CALGETQITSYAGDTLTAKLIF. The CDR3 DNA follows: TGTGCTCTTGGGGAAACTCAAATTACTTCCTACGCGGGGGACACCCTCACCGCTAAACTCATCTTT.

In the case of this clone: This DNA's translation differs at residue 9 from TCRdb's protein, which comes from a much larger clone; a read error is likely, and the protein shown is translated from the DNA. The chain couples TRDV1 to TRDJ1, with 9 bases lining up with TRDD3. Assignment of the J gene here rests on matching the DNA to germline, because TCRdb gives none. Germline lookup yields CDR1 TSWWSYY and CDR2 QGS. The V and J ends lost 5 bases and 3 bases, in that order; junction bases with no gene match: 22. The CDR3 runs to 20 residues. The CDR3 bases are TGTGCTCTTGGGACCAGGGTTCCTACTCCTCTGGGGGATCCCCCCGATAAACTCATCTTT. Residues: CALGTRVPTPLGDPPDKLIF.

This clone was detected a few times. The mismatch at residue 8 between this DNA's translation and the TCRdb protein of a much larger clone likely reflects a read error; the protein shown is translated from the DNA. This chain joins TRDV1 and TRDJ1; 8 bases agree with TRDD3. Germline matching of the DNA provided the J gene here, since TCRdb leaves it blank. CDR3 length: 20 residues. V dropped 0 bases and J dropped 2; count of bases not matched to a gene: 17. The germline CDR1 and CDR2 sequences are TSWWSYY and QGS. The CDR3 reads CALGELNLNYWGWRTDKLIF. The CDR3 region has the DNA TGTGCTCTTGGGGAACTAAATCTCAACTACTGGGGGTGGAGAACCGATAAACTCATCTTT.

A remark on this clone: TCRdb lists the protein of a much larger clone for this DNA, which differs at residue 17, so this is likely a read error; the protein given here is translated from the DNA itself. This same CDR3 is encoded by further DNA sequences in the sample. The chain carries TRDV3 and TRDJ3; 12 bases match TRDD3. Unmatched junction bases numbered 36, after V lost 5 bases and J lost 4 bases. The germline V gene encodes CDR1 TVYSNPD and CDR2 GDNSRS (reference sequence). The CDR3 has 26 amino acids. CDR3 amino acids: CAPSVFRASQRTGGYPPSWDTRQMFF. DNA of the CDR3: TGTGCCCCCTCGGTATTCCGCGCCAGCCAGCGTACTGGGGGATACCCCCCCTCTTGGGACACCCGACAGATGTTTTTC.

This clone came up a few times. A read error likely explains why the TCRdb protein, taken from a much larger clone, differs from this DNA's translation at residue 17; the protein shown is translated from the DNA. The V call is TRDV2, the J call TRDJ1, with 12 nucleotides matching TRDD3. This CDR3 contains 19 residues. Looked up from germline, CDR1 is GEAIGNYY and CDR2 is EKD. The CDR3 nucleotides are TGTGCCTGTGACACTGCTATTACTGGGGGATACATGTACACCGATAAACCCATCTTT. It yields the protein CACDTAITGGYMYTDKPIF.

The table lists this clone with many counts. The V call is TRDV1, the J call TRDJ1; 11 positions match TRDD3. The V and J ends lost 2 bases and 2 bases, in that order; junction bases with no gene match: 13. Germline CDR1 is TSWWSYY and CDR2 is QGS. There are 19 residues in the CDR3. CDR3 residues: CALGEIDRLWGIPTDKLIF. The DNA for the CDR3 is TGTGCTCTTGGGGAAATCGACCGTCTCTGGGGGATACCAACCGATAAACTCATCTTT.

Concerning this clone itself: Translating this DNA gives a protein that differs at residue 16 from the TCRdb one, which belongs to a much larger clone; a read error is likely, and the protein shown is this translation. The chain carries TRDV1 and TRDJ1, with D perhaps matching TRDD3 (6 bases). The J gene is not listed in TCRdb, so it was assigned here from a DNA match to germline. Germline values: CDR1 TSWWSYY, CDR2 QGS. This CDR3 comprises 22 residues. V dropped 5 bases and J dropped 2 bases, with 36 bases sitting between them. CDR3 in amino acids: CALGQSLLLRSHLYWETDKLIF. The CDR3 DNA sequence: TGTGCTCTTGGGCAAAGCTTACTACTCAGGAGCCACCTATACTGGGAAACCGATAAACTCATCTTT.

This clone was observed a handful of times. A read error likely explains why the TCRdb protein, taken from a much larger clone, differs from this DNA's translation at residue 12; the protein shown is translated from the DNA. The J gene is TRDJ1, the V gene TRDV1, with a weak D call TRDD3 (5 bases). CDR1 and CDR2 (germline): TSWWSYY, QGS. V was shortened by 0 bases and J by 0 bases, with 23 bases between the two germline ends. The CDR3 loop spans 20 amino acids. CDR3 DNA: TGTGCTCTTGGGGAACTCTGCGAGTCCCCTGGGAGACCGTACACCGATAAACTCATCTTT. Translating it yields CALGELCESPGRPYTDKLIF.

This clone was counted many times. The likely explanation is a read error, given a far larger clone one base away. The same CDR3 is also encoded by other DNA sequences in this sample. V and J are TRDV1 and TRDJ1; 10 bases are shared with TRDD3. The germline V gene has CDR1 TSWWSYY and CDR2 QGS. The CDR3 has 19 amino acids. The CDR3 protein is CALGDPESPYWGMFDKLIF. The CDR3 region has the DNA TGTGCCCTTGGGGATCCCGAATCTCCTTACTGGGGGATGTTTGATAAACTCATCTTT.

This clone has more than one count but fewer than ten. This sequence is one base from a far larger clone and is likely a read error. The identical CDR3 is also encoded by other nucleotide sequences in the sample. The rearrangement joins TRDV1 to TRDJ1; D is undetermined. TCRdb records no J gene; here it was assigned by comparing the DNA to germline. Germline-derived CDR1 and CDR2 are TSWWSYY and QGS. The CDR3 extends over 21 amino acids. V lost 0 bases to trimming and J lost 0 bases, with 26 bases between them. CDR3 region: CALGELEEVPMPYWYTDKLIF. The CDR3 coding sequence is TGTGCTCTTGGGGAACTAGAGGAAGTGCCCATGCCCTATTGGTACACCGATAAACTCATCTTT.

This clone was observed many times. TCRdb shows a much larger clone's protein in place of this DNA's translation, and the two differ at residue 12, likely through a read error; the protein shown is translated from the DNA. The chain links TRDV1 to TRDJ1, with 12 bases aligning to TRDD3. The CDR3 is 21 residues long. Germline CDR1 TSWWSYY, CDR2 QGS. Trimming took 2 bases from V and 8 from J; bases not matched to a gene: 24. The CDR3 DNA reads as TGTGCTCTTGGGGAAACCTTAAAATTCACGGGGCACTGGGGGATACTGGGGAAACTCATCTTT. Encoded protein: CALGETLKFTGHWGILGKLIF.

In this sample, this clone turned up a few times. This likely reflects a read error, since a far larger clone is one base away. The chain has TRDV2 and TRDJ3, with 11 bases that match TRDD3. The J gene, left out of TCRdb, was set here by checking the DNA against germline. Trimming took 1 base from V and 0 from J; bases not matched to a gene: 1. The CDR3 loop spans 18 amino acids. Germline CDR1 is GEAIGNYY and CDR2 is EKD. The CDR3 DNA sequence: TGTGCCTGTGACACGCTGGGGGATACCTCCTGGGACACCCGACAGATGTTTTTC. Translated: CACDTLGDTSWDTRQMFF.

This clone came up many times. This DNA's translation and the protein TCRdb lists, from a much larger clone, do not match at residue 10, likely due to a read error; the protein shown is translated from the DNA. Other DNA sequences in this specimen translate into the identical CDR3. CDR3 nucleotide sequence: TGTGCTCTTGCCGTCGGGCTTCCTACTTCCCTACCCCTAGAACAACTCATCTTT. Translating gives CALAVGLPTSLPLEQLIF. The chain couples TRDV1 to TRDJ1, with 8 bases matching TRDD2. CDR1 and CDR2 (germline): TSWWSYY, QGS. The CDR3 extends over 18 amino acids. V shed 7 bases and J 9 bases; nucleotides not matched to a gene: 25.

This clone has a count of ten or more. This DNA's translation and the protein TCRdb lists, from a much larger clone, do not match at residue 11, likely due to a read error; the protein shown is translated from the DNA. The chain recombines TRDV2 with TRDJ1; D gene ambiguous. Germline V gene lookup returns CDR1 GEAIGNYY and CDR2 EKD. There are 14 residues in the CDR3. CDR3 coding DNA: TGTGCCTGTGACTCCTTACTTAACACCGATGAACTCATCTTT. It translates to CACDSLLNTDELIF.

This clone showed up just a few times. This likely reflects a read error, since a far larger clone is one base away. Other nucleotide sequences in the sample specify the same CDR3. This sequence joins TRDV1 and TRDJ1, with 10 bases lining up with TRDD3. V shed 3 bases and J 2 bases; nucleotides not matched to a gene: 27. CDR1 is TSWWSYY and CDR2 is QGS in the germline V gene. The CDR3 is 23 amino acids. The CDR3 coding sequence is TGTGCTCTTGGGGACTGGGGGCTTCCACGTATGTGGGGTGGGGGATACTTGACCGATAAACTCATCTTT. Its translation: CALGDWGLPRMWGGGYLTDKLIF.